The rows below give T cell receptor beta chains drawn from one sample of a study of blood T cell repertoires in COVID-19. The data were produced by immunoSEQ multiplex PCR, yet TCRdb's version contains in-frame clones alone and is incomplete. The sample records approximately 300,000 clones, about 93% being singletons. Material for sequencing was peripheral blood. The receptors were gathered from a woman aged 25 to 39 with COVID-19, enrolled during active disease. Each CDR3 is given with its conserved first and last residue. The order of the fields is CDR3 length, D gene, clone size, J gene, V gene, CDR3 protein, CDR3 DNA. The D gene is left open where the match is weak. For some rows the clone size is stated as once, few or many, or as a class when expanded; others skip it.

cdr3_length: 16
d_call: TRBD1
clone_size: NA
j_call: TRBJ1-3
v_call: TRBV5-4
cdr3_aa: CASSYVTGGGGNTIYF
cdr3_nt: TGTGCCAGCAGCTACGTAACAGGGGGAGGTGGAAACACCATATATTTT

cdr3_length: 16
d_call: NA
clone_size: NA
j_call: TRBJ1-1
v_call: TRBV7-8
cdr3_aa: CASSLADRLVNTEAFF
cdr3_nt: TGTGCCAGCAGCTTAGCCGACAGGTTGGTGAACACTGAAGCTTTCTTT

cdr3_length: 16
d_call: TRBD2
clone_size: NA
j_call: TRBJ2-1
v_call: TRBV2
cdr3_aa: CATGTSGFKALAEQFF
cdr3_nt: TGTGCCACCGGGACTAGCGGTTTCAAAGCTCTGGCTGAGCAGTTCTTC

cdr3_length: 15
d_call: TRBD2
clone_size: NA
j_call: TRBJ2-2
v_call: TRBV11-3
cdr3_aa: CASSLGREFAGELFF
cdr3_nt: TGTGCCAGCAGCTTAGGGCGGGAGTTCGCCGGGGAGCTGTTTTTT

cdr3_length: 17
d_call: TRBD2
clone_size: NA
j_call: TRBJ2-7
v_call: TRBV5-1
cdr3_aa: CASSWRDSLAGGDEQYF
cdr3_nt: TGCGCCAGCAGTTGGCGGGACTCCCTAGCGGGAGGGGATGAGCAGTACTTC

cdr3_length: 15
d_call: TRBD1
clone_size: NA
j_call: TRBJ2-7
v_call: TRBV2
cdr3_aa: CASSSVDRVFNEQYF
cdr3_nt: TGTGCCAGCAGTTCCGTCGACAGGGTATTCAACGAGCAGTACTTC

cdr3_length: 12
d_call: NA
clone_size: few
j_call: TRBJ2-1
v_call: TRBV29-1
cdr3_aa: CSVEFYYNEQFF
cdr3_nt: TGCAGCGTTGAGTTTTACTACAATGAGCAGTTCTTC

cdr3_length: 15
d_call: NA
clone_size: NA
j_call: TRBJ1-1
v_call: TRBV18
cdr3_aa: CASSPTIGGDTEAFF
cdr3_nt: TGTGCCAGCTCACCTACAATTGGGGGGGACACTGAAGCTTTCTTT

cdr3_length: 16
d_call: TRBD1
clone_size: NA
j_call: TRBJ2-1
v_call: TRBV15
cdr3_aa: CATSRVVTGGWNEQFF
cdr3_nt: TGTGCCACCAGCAGAGTAGTAACAGGGGGCTGGAATGAGCAGTTCTTC

cdr3_length: 15
d_call: TRBD2
clone_size: NA
j_call: TRBJ2-5
v_call: TRBV28
cdr3_aa: CASSFGVRGRETQYF
cdr3_nt: TGTGCCAGCAGTTTCGGTGTGCGCGGGAGGGAGACCCAGTACTTC

cdr3_length: 12
d_call: NA
clone_size: few
j_call: TRBJ2-7
v_call: TRBV24-1
cdr3_aa: CATSESPYEQYF
cdr3_nt: TGTGCCACCAGTGAGTCTCCTTACGAGCAGTACTTC

cdr3_length: 12
d_call: NA
clone_size: NA
j_call: TRBJ2-7
v_call: TRBV11-2
cdr3_aa: CASSSDTDEQYF
cdr3_nt: TGTGCCAGCAGCTCCGACACCGACGAGCAGTACTTC

cdr3_length: 14
d_call: NA
clone_size: NA
j_call: TRBJ2-7
v_call: TRBV9
cdr3_aa: CASSVGDTPYEQYF
cdr3_nt: TGTGCCAGCAGCGTAGGGGACACTCCCTACGAGCAGTACTTC

cdr3_length: 10
d_call: NA
clone_size: NA
j_call: TRBJ1-4
v_call: TRBV28
cdr3_aa: CASHGEKLFF
cdr3_nt: TGTGCCAGTCACGGGGAAAAACTGTTTTTT

cdr3_length: 15
d_call: TRBD1
clone_size: NA
j_call: TRBJ2-7
v_call: TRBV19
cdr3_aa: CASSIRGGASYEQYF
cdr3_nt: TGTGCCAGTAGTATCCGAGGGGGCGCGAGCTACGAGCAGTACTTC

cdr3_length: 16
d_call: TRBD1
clone_size: few
j_call: TRBJ1-3
v_call: TRBV19
cdr3_aa: CASRPPGQISGNTIYF
cdr3_nt: TGTGCCAGTAGGCCTCCGGGACAGATCTCTGGAAACACCATATATTTT

cdr3_length: 15
d_call: TRBD1
clone_size: NA
j_call: TRBJ1-6
v_call: TRBV6-6
cdr3_aa: CASSGTGIYNSPLHF
cdr3_nt: TGTGCCAGCAGTGGGACAGGGATCTATAATTCGCCCCTCCACTTT

cdr3_length: 13
d_call: NA
clone_size: once
j_call: TRBJ2-5
v_call: TRBV27
cdr3_aa: CASSFSGPGQQYF
cdr3_nt: TGTGCCAGCAGTTTCAGTGGCCCGGGACAACAGTACTTC

cdr3_length: 14
d_call: NA
clone_size: few
j_call: TRBJ2-1
v_call: TRBV5-1
cdr3_aa: CASSLGGQLGEQFF
cdr3_nt: TGCGCCAGCAGCTTGGGGGGCCAGTTGGGTGAGCAGTTCTTC

cdr3_length: 16
d_call: NA
clone_size: few
j_call: TRBJ2-7
v_call: TRBV6-1
cdr3_aa: CASSEGRWSRPYEQYF
cdr3_nt: TGTGCCAGCAGTGAAGGGCGTTGGAGCAGACCCTACGAGCAGTACTTC